What follows are 29 T cell receptor beta chains derived from one specimen sequenced in a study of blood T cell repertoires in COVID-19. Profiled with immunoSEQ multiplex PCR; TCRdb holds only in-frame clones, not every one. The sample shows around 140,000 clones, approximately 86% of them seen only once. Specimen: PBMCs or T cells enriched from blood (not recorded which). The receptors derive from a woman aged 40 to 50 who had been exposed to COVID-19.

CDR3 DNA: TGTGCCAGCAGTTCCGGCTGGGGGACAGGGTCCGAGACCCAGTACTTC. Translation: CASSSGWGTGSETQYF. The genes are TRBV27 and TRBJ2-5; TRBD1 matches at 9 bases. CDR1 and CDR2 from the germline V gene are MNHEY and SMNVEV (reference sequence). This CDR3 has 16 residues. Trimming cost V 4 bases and J 5 bases; bases outside gene matches: 11.

This chain links TRBV6-5 with TRBJ1-4; TRBD1 agrees at 7 bases. With 8 bases clipped from V and 7 bases from J, the junction kept 7 bases outside the gene matches. The CDR3 is 13 amino acids. Germline lookup yields CDR1 MNHEY and CDR2 SVGAGI. CDR3 sequence reads: CASGGQTGEKLFF. CDR3 nucleotide sequence: TGTGCCAGCGGGGGACAGACGGGTGAAAAACTGTTTTTT.

In this sample, this clone turned up once. V and J are TRBV6-4 and TRBJ2-1; 11 nucleotides match TRBD2. This CDR3 has 14 amino acids. Trimming at V came to 5 bases and at J to 10 bases, leaving 7 bases not matched to a gene. CDR1 is MRHNA and CDR2 is SNTAGT in the germline V gene. CDR3 sequence reads: CASSTLAGEGEQFF. The CDR3 nucleotides read TGTGCCAGCAGTACACTAGCGGGGGAGGGCGAGCAGTTCTTC.

This clone was detected a few times. The chain links TRBV12-3 or TRBV12-4 to TRBJ2-1; 8 bases line up with TRBD1. Trimming removed 10 bases from V and 7 bases from J; junction bases left unmatched: 6. The CDR3 has 12 residues. The CDR3 loop reads CATRTGMNEQFF. The CDR3 DNA reads as TGTGCCACCAGGACAGGGATGAATGAGCAGTTCTTC.

This clone is a singleton in its sample. This rearrangement joins TRBV21-1 to TRBJ1-1; TRBD1, as called in the table, went unchecked against the DNA. TRBV21-1 represents a pseudogene. The CDR3 loop spans 15 amino acids. This CDR3 reads CASCIWGKMNTEAFF. CDR3 bases: TGTGCCAGCTGTATATGGGGCAAAATGAACACTGAAGCTTTCTTT.

This clone was detected many times. The chain is built from TRBV6-2 or TRBV6-3 and TRBJ2-1, with D maybe TRBD1 (6 bases). Germline CDR1 and CDR2: MNHEY and SVGEGT. Trimming stripped 3 bases from V and 2 bases from J, with 11 bases between. The CDR3 loop spans 15 amino acids. CDR3 residues: CASSYSGHPYNEQFF. The DNA of the CDR3 is TGTGCCAGCAGTTATTCGGGACACCCCTACAATGAGCAGTTCTTC.

V and J are TRBV9 and TRBJ1-5; 8 bases are shared with TRBD1. Germline V lookup: CDR1 SGDLS, CDR2 YYNGEE. The CDR3 has 14 amino acids. With 3 bases clipped from V and 9 bases from J, the junction kept 8 bases outside the gene matches. As DNA, the CDR3 is TGTGCCAGCAGCGGGCCCGGGACAGGTACGCCCCAGCATTTT. Amino acid sequence: CASSGPGTGTPQHF.

This chain links TRBV12-5 with TRBJ1-5; TRBD1 matches 7 bases. CDR3 size: 16 residues. Germline values: CDR1 LGHNT, CDR2 FRNRAP. Germline trimming cut 5 bases from V and 8 bases from J; bases unmatched to any gene: 15. The CDR3 DNA sequence: TGTGCTAGTGGTCCCAAAACAGGCCCAACAGGGGAGCCCCAGCATTTT. This encodes CASGPKTGPTGEPQHF.

The chain has TRBV7-9 and TRBJ2-4; no reliable D call. The germline gives CDR1 SEHNR, CDR2 FQNEAQ (reference sequence). The CDR3 runs 12 residues. The V gene lost 3 bases and the J gene lost 9 bases, with 9 bases spanning the gap. The CDR3 loop reads CASSFYPGIQYF. CDR3 coding DNA: TGTGCCAGCAGCTTTTACCCCGGCATTCAGTACTTC.

CDR3 sequence reads: CASSHNRADGYTF. In nucleotides, the CDR3 is TGCGCCAGCAGCCACAACAGGGCCGATGGCTACACCTTC. The V gene is TRBV10-2, the J gene TRBJ1-2; D perhaps matches TRBD1 (6 bases). The germline V gene encodes CDR1 WSHSY and CDR2 SAAADI. This CDR3 has 13 residues. With 6 bases removed from V and 6 bases from J, the gap between germline ends came to 14 bases.

The chain links TRBV6-5 to TRBJ2-7, with 7 bases aligning to TRBD2. This CDR3 has 14 residues. J was trimmed by 0 bases and V by 8 bases; bases with no gene match: 7. Germline V lookup: CDR1 MNHEY, CDR2 SVGAGI. CDR3 protein: CASSFGGSSYEQYF. CDR3 bases: TGTGCCAGCTCATTTGGCGGGAGCTCCTACGAGCAGTACTTC.

V is TRBV27 and J is TRBJ1-1, with unresolved D. CDR1 is MNHEY and CDR2 is SMNVEV in the germline V gene (reference sequence). The CDR3 has 15 residues. V lost 4 bases to trimming and J lost 1 base, with 13 bases between them. CDR3 sequence reads: CASSSLGSANTEAFF. The DNA of the CDR3 is TGTGCCAGCAGTTCTCTGGGGAGTGCGAACACTGAAGCTTTCTTT.

The chain combines TRBV16 with TRBJ1-5, with D tentatively TRBD1 (6 bases). The V gene's germline CDR1 is KGHSY and CDR2 FQNENV. The CDR3 is 13 amino acids. Trimming cost V 3 bases and J 6 bases, with 9 bases left between them. The CDR3 loop reads CASSQGTIQPQHF. In nucleotides, the CDR3 is TGTGCCAGCAGCCAGGGGACAATTCAGCCCCAGCATTTT.

The chain has TRBV7-9 and TRBJ2-3, with no clear D. Germline values: CDR1 SEHNR, CDR2 FQNEAQ (reference sequence). The CDR3 totals 12 residues. Trimming shortened V by 7 bases and J by 0 bases, and 5 bases separated the two germline ends. Here the CDR3 reads CASTPSTDTQYF. The DNA of the CDR3 is TGTGCCAGCACCCCTAGCACAGATACGCAGTATTTT.

This clone was seen once. This chain links TRBV5-4 with TRBJ2-4; TRBD1 might be the D (6 bases). The CDR3 contains 17 residues. V was trimmed by 4 bases and J by 1 base, leaving 18 bases between them. CDR1 SGHNT and CDR2 YYREEE come from the germline V gene (reference sequence). CDR3 nucleotides: TGTGCCAGCAGCCCCAGCGGATCTGGACAGGCCAAAAACATTCAGTACTTC. It yields the protein CASSPSGSGQAKNIQYF.

The rearrangement uses TRBV4-3 and TRBJ2-3, with 8 bases that match TRBD1. V was pared by 3 bases and J by 0 bases, with 8 bases of the junction left unmatched. The CDR3 sequence is 17 residues long. Germline V gene sequence: CDR1 LGHNA, CDR2 YSLEER. The CDR3 here is CASSQGQDPSSTDTQYF. CDR3 nucleotide sequence: TGCGCCAGCAGCCAGGGACAGGACCCTTCTAGCACAGATACGCAGTATTTT.

This clone has a count of ten or more. The gene calls are TRBV4-1 and TRBJ2-7; weak D call: TRBD2 (6 bases). V was pared by 7 bases and J by 4 bases, with 11 bases between. This CDR3 region has 12 residues. Per germline, CDR1 MGHRA and CDR2 YSYEKL. CDR3 loop: CASKGGPYEQYF. The DNA for the CDR3 is TGCGCCAGCAAGGGAGGCCCTTACGAGCAGTACTTC.

V and J are TRBV21-1 and TRBJ1-6; TRBD1 reflects the table's D call only, with no check against the DNA. TRBV21-1 is designated a pseudogene. CDR3 length: 15 residues. The CDR3 DNA is TGTGCCAGCAGCAAACCCAGGACAGAGGATTCACCCCTCCACTTT. It encodes CASSKPRTEDSPLHF.

Written as DNA, the CDR3 is TGCAGCGCAGGCCGGACTAGCGAGCACTCCTACAATGAGCAGTTCTTC. It yields the protein CSAGRTSEHSYNEQFF. This chain uses TRBV29-1 with TRBJ2-1, with 9 bases that match TRBD2. The CDR3 is made up of 16 amino acids. Germline-derived CDR1 and CDR2 are SQVTM and ANQGSEA. The junction had 10 bases not matched to a gene; V was cut back by 7 bases and J by 0 bases.

J is TRBJ2-2 and V is TRBV19; 8 positions agree with TRBD1. The germline V gene encodes CDR1 LNHDA and CDR2 SQIVND (reference sequence). The trim removed 6 bases at V and 5 bases at J, leaving 5 bases unmatched. The CDR3 contains 14 residues. The DNA of the CDR3 is TGTGCCAGTAGCAGGGGGCGCGGAACCGGGGAGCTGTTTTTT. It is translated as CASSRGRGTGELFF.

V usage is TRBV11-3 and J usage is TRBJ2-1, with 8 positions matching TRBD2. This CDR3 is built from 15 residues. Germline V CDR1 and CDR2: SGHNT, YENEEA. The junction had 8 bases not matched to a gene; V was cut back by 6 bases and J by 4 bases. The CDR3 sequence is CASSSEAGGYNEQFF. CDR3 DNA: TGTGCCAGCAGTTCGGAGGCGGGGGGTTACAATGAGCAGTTCTTC.

This clone occurred once. The rearrangement uses TRBV5-8 and TRBJ2-7; TRBD2 matches 9 bases. The CDR3 consists of 14 residues. The V segment lost 6 bases and the J segment 2 bases; nucleotides outside the gene matches: 6. Germline V gene lookup returns CDR1 SGHTS and CDR2 YDEGEE. In DNA form, the CDR3 reads TGTGCCAGCAAGCCGGGACTAGCACCCTACGAGCAGTACTTC. This gives the protein CASKPGLAPYEQYF.

This chain uses TRBV27 with TRBJ1-3; D possibly corresponds to TRBD1 (5 bases). Deletions cut 5 bases from V and 0 bases from J, with 17 bases between. The germline V gene has CDR1 MNHEY and CDR2 SMNVEV (reference sequence). This CDR3 spans 17 amino acids. The CDR3 coding sequence is TGTGCCAGCAGTCCCCTGACAGCCCTCTACTCTGGAAACACCATATATTTT. It codes for CASSPLTALYSGNTIYF.

V gene TRBV14 combines with J gene TRBJ1-6, with a tentative D call TRBD1 (6 bases). The CDR3 has 15 residues. Germline V CDR1 and CDR2: SGHDN, FVKESK. The V end was cut by 5 bases, the J end by 7 bases, with 15 bases between. This chain's CDR3 is CASSIQGPGNSPLHF. The DNA of the CDR3 is TGTGCCAGCAGCATCCAGGGGCCAGGCAATTCACCCCTCCACTTT.

In regard to this clone: The junction does not match germline at one end; this may be a read error. V gene TRBV19 combines with J gene TRBJ1-2; D gene ambiguous. The CDR3 sequence is 16 residues long. Germline V CDR1 and CDR2: LNHDA, SQIVND (reference sequence). CDR3 residues: CASSKLAGTANYGYTF. CDR3 coding DNA: TGTGCCAGCAGTAAACTTGCAGGCACAGCTAACTATGGCTACACCTTC.

This clone came up once. This chain uses TRBV5-6 with TRBJ1-2; TRBD1 aligns across 10 bases. Germline V gene data show CDR1 as SGHDT and CDR2 as YYEEEE. This CDR3 is built from 14 residues. V was clipped by 1 base and J by 8 bases; unmatched bases: 5. CDR3 sequence reads: CASSLLAGQGGYTF. CDR3 nucleotide sequence: TGTGCCAGCAGCTTGTTAGCGGGACAGGGGGGCTACACCTTC. Complete variable domain (other parts from reference TRBV5-6 and TRBJ1-2): DAGVTQSPTHLIKTRGQQVTLRCSPKSGHDTVSWYQQALGQGPQFIFQYYEEEERQRGNFPDRFSGHQFPNYSSELNVNALLLGDSALYLCASSLLAGQGGYTFGSGTRLTVV.

The sample holds one count of this clone. This sequence joins TRBV10-3 and TRBJ2-2; 12 bases are a match to TRBD2. With V trimmed by 3 bases and J by 4 bases, 6 bases remained unmatched. The length of the CDR3 is 17 residues. Looked up from germline, CDR1 is ENHRY and CDR2 is SYGVKD. The CDR3 bases are TGTGCCATCAGTGAAAAACTAGCGGGAGGCCCCACCGGGGAGCTGTTTTTT. This encodes CAISEKLAGGPTGELFF.

The chain carries TRBV6-6 and TRBJ1-2, with a possible D match to TRBD1 (5 bases). V was pared by 8 bases and J by 5 bases, with 18 bases between. The CDR3 is 14 amino acids. CDR1 and CDR2 from the germline V gene are MNHNY and SVGAGI (reference sequence). The CDR3: CASLYGGDAYGYTF. The DNA of the CDR3 is TGTGCCAGCCTTTACGGGGGGGACGCTTATGGCTACACCTTC.

The chain combines TRBV27 with TRBJ1-1, with D unclear. CDR1 MNHEY and CDR2 SMNVEV come from the germline V gene (reference sequence). The length of the CDR3 is 12 residues. V dropped 5 bases and J dropped 11 bases, with 15 bases sitting between them. CDR3 in DNA: TGTGCCAGCAGTCCGACGGACTCTGGGGCTTTCTTT. Encoded protein: CASSPTDSGAFF.